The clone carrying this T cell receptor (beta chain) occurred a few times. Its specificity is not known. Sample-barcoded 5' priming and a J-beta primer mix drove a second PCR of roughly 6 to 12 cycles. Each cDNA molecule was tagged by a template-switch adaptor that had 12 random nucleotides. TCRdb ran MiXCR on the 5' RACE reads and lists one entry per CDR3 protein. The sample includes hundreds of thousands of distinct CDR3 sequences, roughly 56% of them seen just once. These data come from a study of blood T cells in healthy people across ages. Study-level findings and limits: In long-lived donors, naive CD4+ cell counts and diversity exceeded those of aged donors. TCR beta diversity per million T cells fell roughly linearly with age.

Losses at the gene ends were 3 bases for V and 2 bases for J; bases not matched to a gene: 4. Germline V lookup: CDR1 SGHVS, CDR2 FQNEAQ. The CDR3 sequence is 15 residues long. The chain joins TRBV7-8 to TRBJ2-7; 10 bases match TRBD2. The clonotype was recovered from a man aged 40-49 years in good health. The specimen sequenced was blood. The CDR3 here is CASSLGAGGPYEQYF. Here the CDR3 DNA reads TGTGCCAGCAGCTTGGGAGCGGGAGGGCCCTACGAGCAGTACTTC.